Presented here are 20 T cell receptor beta chains from one specimen sequenced in a study of blood T cell repertoires in COVID-19. Sequenced by immunoSEQ multiplex PCR; TCRdb stores in-frame clones only, minus some. Found here are approximately 54,000 clones, 90% to 95% of them singletons; the top ten hold almost 4%. Input material: peripheral blood. Receptor source: a man in his fifties with acute or convalescent COVID-19.

This clone has more than one count but fewer than ten. J is TRBJ1-1 and V is TRBV3-1 (or the pseudogene TRBV3-2); unclear D gene. Germline loops: CDR1 LGHDT, CDR2 YNNKEL (reference sequence). V gave up 0 bases and J gave up 6 bases, with 11 bases separating them. CDR3 length: 14 residues. CDR3 sequence: CASSQEPSVAEAFF. CDR3 DNA sequence: TGTGCCAGCAGCCAAGAGCCATCCGTAGCTGAAGCTTTCTTT.

The rearrangement uses TRBV6-5 and TRBJ1-4; D is unclear. Per the germline V gene, CDR1 is MNHEY and CDR2 is SVGAGI. Trimming removed 7 bases from V and 5 bases from J, with 8 bases in between. This CDR3 comprises 12 residues. CDR3 DNA sequence: TGTGCCAGCAAACAGCCGAATGAAAAACTGTTTTTT. This gives the protein CASKQPNEKLFF.

V gene TRBV7-6 combines with J gene TRBJ2-7, with 10 nucleotides matching TRBD2. V lost 6 bases, J lost 6 bases, and 8 bases stayed unmatched. Germline CDR1 and CDR2: SGHVS and FNYEAQ. This CDR3 is 14 amino acids long. Here the CDR3 DNA reads TGTGCCAGCAGGGCTAGCGGGAGCTCTGGCGAGCAGTACTTC. Residues: CASRASGSSGEQYF.

The chain couples TRBV19 to TRBJ2-1; a possible D gene is TRBD1 (5 bases). Germline V gene data show CDR1 as LNHDA and CDR2 as SQIVND (reference sequence). CDR3 length: 15 residues. V shed 10 bases and J shed 8 bases, with 24 bases lying between them. The CDR3 DNA follows: TGTGCCACGGCAGGGCAGGCACCTATCGGCGATGAGCAGTTCTTC. Protein: CATAGQAPIGDEQFF.

The chain links TRBV15 to TRBJ2-5, with 7 bases fitting TRBD2. With 3 bases clipped from V and 5 bases from J, the junction kept 3 bases outside the gene matches. Looked up from germline, CDR1 is LNHNV and CDR2 is YYDKDF (reference sequence). The CDR3 extends over 13 amino acids. CDR3 coding DNA: TGTGCCACCAGCAGGGGGGGGGTCGAGACCCAGTACTTC. Protein: CATSRGGVETQYF.

The gene calls are TRBV6-5 and TRBJ2-3; 8 positions match TRBD1. With 6 bases clipped from V and 3 bases from J, the junction kept 8 bases outside the gene matches. Germline CDR1 and CDR2: MNHEY and SVGAGI. This CDR3 spans 15 amino acids. The CDR3 DNA follows: TGTGCCAGCAGCAGACCGGGACAGGCGACAGATACGCAGTATTTT. Translating gives CASSRPGQATDTQYF.

In DNA, the CDR3 is TGTGCCAGTAGTATCGGGATGGGGAACACTGAAGCTTTCTTT. It encodes CASSIGMGNTEAFF. This rearrangement joins TRBV19 to TRBJ1-1; D gene ambiguous. The CDR3 runs to 14 residues. The ends were cut back, 3 bases at V and 1 base at J, with 9 bases in the middle. The germline V gene has CDR1 LNHDA and CDR2 SQIVND (reference sequence).

This clone was observed a few times. The V and J genes are TRBV24-1 and TRBJ2-7; weak D call: TRBD1 (5 bases). The V end was cut by 9 bases, the J end by 4 bases, with 18 bases between. From germline, CDR1 is KGHDR and CDR2 SFDVKD. This CDR3 is built from 14 residues. This CDR3 reads CATYRTNLIYEQYF. The CDR3 coding sequence is TGTGCCACCTATCGGACAAACCTGATTTACGAGCAGTACTTC.

This sequence joins TRBV7-9 and TRBJ2-1; D call uncertain. The V end was cut by 1 base, the J end by 4 bases, with 11 bases between. CDR1 SEHNR and CDR2 FQNEAQ come from the germline V gene (reference sequence). The CDR3 is 15 amino acids. The DNA of the CDR3 is TGTGCCAGCAGCTTAGTGGGCGTACCTTACAATGAGCAGTTCTTC. This codes for CASSLVGVPYNEQFF.

The chain links TRBV6-1 to TRBJ2-4, with 8 bases matching TRBD1. Germline assignment: CDR1 MNHNS and CDR2 SASEGT. Unmatched junction bases numbered 6, after V lost 4 bases and J lost 1 base. The length of the CDR3 is 16 residues. CDR3 DNA sequence: TGTGCCAGCAGTGGGCCTCAGGGGGCGGCCAAAAACATTCAGTACTTC. It specifies CASSGPQGAAKNIQYF.

The genes are TRBV6-5 and TRBJ1-4, with D maybe TRBD1 (6 bases). Germline assignment: CDR1 MNHEY and CDR2 SVGAGI. Trimming stripped 6 bases from V and 8 bases from J, with 16 bases between. This CDR3 has 14 amino acids. The CDR3 nucleotides read TGTGCCAGCAGCGGGGCAGGGGTTGGGGAAAAACTGTTTTTT. Protein product: CASSGAGVGEKLFF.

V is TRBV9 and J is TRBJ2-7; 9 nucleotides match TRBD2. V was pared by 4 bases and J by 5 bases, with 7 bases of the junction left unmatched. In germline, CDR1 is SGDLS, CDR2 YYNGEE. The CDR3 is 14 amino acids. The CDR3 bases are TGTGCCAGCAGCCTCGGGACTAGCCCCCACGAGCAGTACTTC. This translates into CASSLGTSPHEQYF.

This chain connects TRBV6-5 to TRBJ2-2; 8 nucleotides line up with TRBD1. V shed 6 bases and J 6 bases; nucleotides not matched to a gene: 9. This CDR3 contains 15 residues. Germline V lookup: CDR1 MNHEY, CDR2 SVGAGI. CDR3 in amino acids: CASRAGGGDPGELFF. Written as DNA, the CDR3 is TGTGCCAGCAGAGCAGGGGGCGGCGATCCCGGGGAGCTGTTTTTT.

This clone was seen only a few times. The chain employs TRBV7-2 and TRBJ2-1, with 12 bases identical to TRBD2. From germline, CDR1 is SGHTA and CDR2 FQGNSA. This CDR3 comprises 14 residues. With V trimmed by 6 bases and J by 12 bases, 9 bases remained unmatched. The CDR3 bases are TGTGCCAGCAGACGACTAGCGGGAGAAAGGCGGCAGTTCTTC. Its protein product is CASRRLAGERRQFF.

V and J are TRBV18 and TRBJ2-2, with TRBD1 matching 7 bases. Germline V gene data show CDR1 as KGHSH and CDR2 as LQKENI. V shed 1 base, J shed 7 bases, and the junction held 3 bases outside the gene matches. The CDR3 is made up of 14 amino acids. CDR3 region: CASSPRQGYGELFF. Written as DNA, the CDR3 is TGTGCCAGCTCACCACGACAGGGCTACGGGGAGCTGTTTTTT.

This clone showed up just once. V gene TRBV7-9 combines with J gene TRBJ1-6; no clear D. V was clipped by 4 bases and J by 5 bases, with 6 bases between them. The germline CDR1 and CDR2 sequences are SEHNR and FQNEAQ (reference sequence). The CDR3 totals 13 residues. The CDR3 nucleotides read TGTGCCAGCAGCTCGCTAAATAATTCACCCCTCCACTTT. Its translation: CASSSLNNSPLHF.

This clone was picked up a small number of times. The chain uses TRBV28 and TRBJ2-1, with 8 bases fitting TRBD1. This CDR3 spans 15 amino acids. The trim removed 5 bases at V and 5 bases at J, leaving 8 bases unmatched. The germline CDR1 and CDR2 sequences are MDHEN and SYDVKM. For the CDR3, the DNA is TGTGCCAGCAGTCCTGGACAGGGTTATGACAATGAGCAGTTCTTC. Its protein is CASSPGQGYDNEQFF.

This clone was detected a few times. V and J are TRBV5-5 and TRBJ1-5, with 10 bases identical to TRBD1. This CDR3 has 14 amino acids. CDR1 is SGHKS and CDR2 is YYEKEE in the germline V gene (reference sequence). J gave up 6 bases and V 5 bases, and 5 bases lay outside the gene matches. Here the CDR3 reads CASSSTGGGQPQHF. CDR3 nucleotides: TGTGCCAGCAGTTCGACAGGGGGCGGTCAGCCCCAGCATTTT.

The rearrangement joins TRBV18 to TRBJ1-5; 7 bases agree with TRBD1. V lost 4 bases to trimming and J lost 7 bases; unmatched junction nucleotides: 10. The CDR3 extends over 15 amino acids. The V gene's germline CDR1 is KGHSH and CDR2 LQKENI. This CDR3 reads CASSQAGQPDQPQHF. CDR3 DNA sequence: TGTGCCAGCTCACAGGCGGGACAGCCCGACCAGCCCCAGCATTTT.

The rearrangement joins TRBV12-5 to TRBJ2-5, with D possibly being TRBD2 (5 bases). The CDR3 is made up of 12 amino acids. V was clipped by 2 bases and J by 5 bases, with 6 bases between them. CDR1 and CDR2 from the germline V gene are LGHNT and FRNRAP. The CDR3 region has the DNA TGTGCTAGTGGTTTGACGGGGGAGACCCAGTACTTC. Its protein is CASGLTGETQYF.